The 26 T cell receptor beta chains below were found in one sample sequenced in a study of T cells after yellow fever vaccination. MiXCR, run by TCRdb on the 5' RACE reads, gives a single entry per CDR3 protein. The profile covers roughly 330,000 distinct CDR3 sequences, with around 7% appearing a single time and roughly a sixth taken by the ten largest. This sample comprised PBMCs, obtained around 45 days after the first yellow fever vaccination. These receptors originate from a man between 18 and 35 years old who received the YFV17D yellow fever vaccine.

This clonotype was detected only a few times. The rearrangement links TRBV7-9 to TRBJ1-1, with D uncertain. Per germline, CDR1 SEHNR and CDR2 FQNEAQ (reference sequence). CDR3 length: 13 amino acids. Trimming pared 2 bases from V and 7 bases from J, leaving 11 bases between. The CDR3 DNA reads TGTGCCAGCAGCTTACAGGACGCGAGTGAAGCTTTCTTT. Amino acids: CASSLQDASEAFF.

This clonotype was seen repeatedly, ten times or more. In nucleotides, the CDR3 is TGTGCCAGCAGTTACCGGGGCCCCTGGCACCAAGAGACCCAGTACTTC. It encodes CASSYRGPWHQETQYF. The chain has TRBV28 and TRBJ2-5; either TRBD1 or TRBD2 may fit D (5 bases each). The V end was cut by 4 bases, the J end by 0 bases, with 15 bases between. Germline assignment: CDR1 MDHEN and CDR2 SYDVKM. This CDR3 is 16 amino acids long.

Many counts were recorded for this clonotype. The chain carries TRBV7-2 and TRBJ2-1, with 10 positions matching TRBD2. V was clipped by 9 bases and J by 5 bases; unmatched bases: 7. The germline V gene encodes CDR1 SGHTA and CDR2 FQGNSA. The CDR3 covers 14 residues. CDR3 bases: TGTGCCAGTAAGCGGGGGGGCCAAGACAATGAGCAGTTCTTC. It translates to CASKRGGQDNEQFF.

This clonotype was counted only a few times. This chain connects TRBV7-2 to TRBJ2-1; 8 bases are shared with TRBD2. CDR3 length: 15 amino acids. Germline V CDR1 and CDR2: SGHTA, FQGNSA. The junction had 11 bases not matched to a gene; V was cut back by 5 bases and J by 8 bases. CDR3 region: CASSPLAGGTYEQFF. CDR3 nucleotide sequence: TGTGCCAGCAGCCCGCTCGCGGGGGGCACGTATGAGCAGTTCTTC. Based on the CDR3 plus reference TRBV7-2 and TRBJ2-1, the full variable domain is GAGVSQSPSNKVTEKGKDVELRCDPISGHTALYWYRQSLGQGLEFLIYFQGNSAPDKSGLPSDRFSAERTGGSVSTLTIQRTQQEDSAVYLCASSPLAGGTYEQFFGPGTRLTVL.

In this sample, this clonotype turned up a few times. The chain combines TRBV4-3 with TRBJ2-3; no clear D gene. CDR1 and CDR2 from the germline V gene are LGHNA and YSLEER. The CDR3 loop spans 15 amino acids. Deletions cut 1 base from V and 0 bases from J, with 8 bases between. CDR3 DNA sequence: TGCGCCAGCAGCCAAGCGTCTAGGAGCACAGATACGCAGTATTTT. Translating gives CASSQASRSTDTQYF.

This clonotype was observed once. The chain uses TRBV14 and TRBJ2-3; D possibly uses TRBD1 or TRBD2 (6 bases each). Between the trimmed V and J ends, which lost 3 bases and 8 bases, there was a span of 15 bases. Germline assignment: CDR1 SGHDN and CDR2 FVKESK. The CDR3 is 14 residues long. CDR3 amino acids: CASSHNGGEATQYF. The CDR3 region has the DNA TGTGCCAGCAGCCATAACGGGGGCGAGGCTACGCAGTATTTT.

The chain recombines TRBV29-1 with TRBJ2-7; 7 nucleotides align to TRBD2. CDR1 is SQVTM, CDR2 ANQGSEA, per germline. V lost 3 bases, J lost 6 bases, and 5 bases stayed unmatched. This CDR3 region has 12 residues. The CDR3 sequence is CSVEGGTSEQYF. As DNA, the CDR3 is TGCAGCGTTGAGGGGGGGACCTCCGAGCAGTACTTC.

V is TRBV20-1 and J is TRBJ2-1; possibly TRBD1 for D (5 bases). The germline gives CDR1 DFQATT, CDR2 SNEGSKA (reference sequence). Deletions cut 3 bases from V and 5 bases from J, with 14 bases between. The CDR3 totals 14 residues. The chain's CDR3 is CSASDSTKDNEQFF. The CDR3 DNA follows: TGCAGTGCTAGTGACAGTACTAAGGACAATGAGCAGTTCTTC.

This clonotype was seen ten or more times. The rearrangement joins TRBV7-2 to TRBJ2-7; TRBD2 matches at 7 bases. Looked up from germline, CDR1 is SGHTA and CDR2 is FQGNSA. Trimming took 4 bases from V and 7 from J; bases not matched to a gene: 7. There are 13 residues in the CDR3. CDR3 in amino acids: CASSWERGGEQYF. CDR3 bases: TGTGCCAGCAGCTGGGAGCGGGGAGGTGAGCAGTACTTC.

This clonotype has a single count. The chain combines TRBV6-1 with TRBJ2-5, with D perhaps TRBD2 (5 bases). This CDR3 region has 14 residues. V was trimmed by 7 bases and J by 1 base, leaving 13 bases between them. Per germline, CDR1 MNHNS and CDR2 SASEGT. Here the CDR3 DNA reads TGTGCCAGCAAAACTAGAAGGGCCCAAGAGACCCAGTACTTC. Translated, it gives CASKTRRAQETQYF.

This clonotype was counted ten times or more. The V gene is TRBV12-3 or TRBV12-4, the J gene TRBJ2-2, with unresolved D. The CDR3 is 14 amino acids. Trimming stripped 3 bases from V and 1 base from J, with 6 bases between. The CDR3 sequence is CASSFALNTGELFF. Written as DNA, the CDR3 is TGTGCCAGCAGTTTCGCCCTGAACACCGGGGAGCTGTTTTTT.

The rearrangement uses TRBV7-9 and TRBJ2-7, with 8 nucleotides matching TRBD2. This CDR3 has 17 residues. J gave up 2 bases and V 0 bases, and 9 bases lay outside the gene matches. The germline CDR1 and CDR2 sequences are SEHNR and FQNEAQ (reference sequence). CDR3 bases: TGTGCCAGCAGCTTAGCGTCCGGGGGACTAGTTACCTACGAGCAGTACTTC. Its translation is CASSLASGGLVTYEQYF. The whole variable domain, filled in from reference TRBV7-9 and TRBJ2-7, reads DTGVSQNPRHKITKRGQNVTFRCDPISEHNRLYWYRQTLGQGPEFLTYFQNEAQLEKSRLLSDRFSAERPKGSFSTLEIQRTEQGDSAMYLCASSLASGGLVTYEQYFGPGTRLTVT.

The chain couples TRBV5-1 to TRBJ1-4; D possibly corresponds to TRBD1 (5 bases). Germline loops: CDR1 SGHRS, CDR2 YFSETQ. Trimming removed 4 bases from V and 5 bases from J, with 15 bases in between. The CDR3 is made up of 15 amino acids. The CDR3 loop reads CASSTNRLPNEKLFF. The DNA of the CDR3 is TGCGCCAGCAGCACCAACAGGCTACCGAATGAAAAACTGTTTTTT.

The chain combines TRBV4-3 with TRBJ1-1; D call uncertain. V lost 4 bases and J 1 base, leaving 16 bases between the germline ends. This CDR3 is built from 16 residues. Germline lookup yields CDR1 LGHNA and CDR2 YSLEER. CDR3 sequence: CASSLSPEGRNTEAFF. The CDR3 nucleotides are TGCGCCAGCAGCCTGAGCCCAGAGGGTCGGAACACTGAAGCTTTCTTT.

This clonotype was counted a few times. For the CDR3, the DNA is TGCGCCAGCAGGCAATTCAGCTCTGGAAACACCATATATTTT. This codes for CASRQFSSGNTIYF. The chain couples TRBV4-3 to TRBJ1-3; D is ambiguous. CDR1 is LGHNA, CDR2 YSLEER, per germline. This CDR3 comprises 14 residues. Trimming pared 6 bases from V and 0 bases from J, leaving 9 bases between.

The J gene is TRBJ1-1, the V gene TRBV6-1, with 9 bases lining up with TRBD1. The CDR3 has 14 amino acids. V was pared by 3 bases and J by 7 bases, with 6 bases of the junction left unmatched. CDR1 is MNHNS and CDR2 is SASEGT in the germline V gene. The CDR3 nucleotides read TGTGCCAGCAGTGACTACAGGGGGCAGGGTGAAGCTTTCTTT. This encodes CASSDYRGQGEAFF.

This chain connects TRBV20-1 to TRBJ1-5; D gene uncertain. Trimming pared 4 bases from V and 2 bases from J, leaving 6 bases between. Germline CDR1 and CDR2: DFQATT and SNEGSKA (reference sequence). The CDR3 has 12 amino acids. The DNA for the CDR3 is TGCAGTGCTAAGGACCGCAATCAGCCCCAGCATTTT. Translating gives CSAKDRNQPQHF.

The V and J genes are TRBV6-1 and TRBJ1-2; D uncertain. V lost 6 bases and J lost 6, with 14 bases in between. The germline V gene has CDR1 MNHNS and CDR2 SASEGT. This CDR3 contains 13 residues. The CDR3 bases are TGTGCCAGCAGGACCGGCTCAAGGGATGGCTACACCTTC. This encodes CASRTGSRDGYTF.

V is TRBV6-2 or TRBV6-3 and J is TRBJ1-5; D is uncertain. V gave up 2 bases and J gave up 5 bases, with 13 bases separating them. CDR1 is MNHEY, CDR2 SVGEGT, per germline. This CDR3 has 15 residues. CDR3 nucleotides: TGTGCCAGCAGTTACCGGGCAGCCCGGGATCAGCCCCAGCATTTT. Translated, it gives CASSYRAARDQPQHF.

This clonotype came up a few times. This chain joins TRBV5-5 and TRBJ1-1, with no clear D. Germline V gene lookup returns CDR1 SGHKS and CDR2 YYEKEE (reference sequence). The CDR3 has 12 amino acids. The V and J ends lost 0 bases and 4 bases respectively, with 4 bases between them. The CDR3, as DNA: TGTGCCAGCAGCTTGGAGGTCACTGAAGCTTTCTTT. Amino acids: CASSLEVTEAFF. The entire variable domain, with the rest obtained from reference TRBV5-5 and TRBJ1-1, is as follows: DAGVTQSPTHLIKTRGQQVTLRCSPISGHKSVSWYQQVLGQGPQFIFQYYEKEERGRGNFPDRFSARQFPNYSSELNVNALLLGDSALYLCASSLEVTEAFFGQGTRLTVV.

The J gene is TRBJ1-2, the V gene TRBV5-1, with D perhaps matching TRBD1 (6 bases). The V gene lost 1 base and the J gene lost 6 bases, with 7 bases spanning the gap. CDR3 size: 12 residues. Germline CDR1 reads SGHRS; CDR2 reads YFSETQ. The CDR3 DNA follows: TGCGCCAGCAGCTTGCGACAGGATGGCTACACCTTC. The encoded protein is CASSLRQDGYTF.

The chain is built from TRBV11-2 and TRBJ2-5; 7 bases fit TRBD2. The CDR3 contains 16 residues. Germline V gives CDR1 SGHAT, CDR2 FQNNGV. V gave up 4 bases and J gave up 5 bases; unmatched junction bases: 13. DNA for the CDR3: TGTGCCAGCAGCTCCACATCACCGGACGGGAGGGAGACCCAGTACTTC. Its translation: CASSSTSPDGRETQYF. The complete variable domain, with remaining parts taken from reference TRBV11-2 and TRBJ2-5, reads EAGVAQSPRYKIIEKRQSVAFWCNPISGHATLYWYQQILGQGPKLLIQFQNNGVVDDSQLPKDRFSAERLKGVDSTLKIQPAKLEDSAVYLCASSSTSPDGRETQYFGPGTRLLVL.

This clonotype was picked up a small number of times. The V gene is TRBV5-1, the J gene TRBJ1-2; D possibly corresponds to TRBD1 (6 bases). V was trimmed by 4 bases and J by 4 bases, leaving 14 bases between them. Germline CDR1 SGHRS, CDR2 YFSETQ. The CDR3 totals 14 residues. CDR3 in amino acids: CASSPTGSTYGYTF. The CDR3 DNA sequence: TGCGCCAGCAGCCCGACAGGTTCCACCTATGGCTACACCTTC.

This CDR3 reads CASSQTGGVYEQYV. The CDR3 coding sequence is TGTGCCAGCAGCCAAACAGGGGGGGTCTACGAGCAGTACGTC. This chain links TRBV11-2 with TRBJ2-7; D possibly corresponds to TRBD1 (8 bases). The germline CDR1 and CDR2 sequences are SGHAT and FQNNGV. Trimming pared 5 bases from V and 3 bases from J, leaving 14 bases between. This CDR3 comprises 14 residues.

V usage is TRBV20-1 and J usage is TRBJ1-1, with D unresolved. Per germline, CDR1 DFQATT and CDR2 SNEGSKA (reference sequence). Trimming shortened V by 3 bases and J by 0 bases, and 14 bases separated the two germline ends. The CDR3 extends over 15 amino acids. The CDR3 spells CSARSAPVVNTEAFF. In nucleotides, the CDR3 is TGCAGTGCTAGGTCGGCTCCTGTCGTGAACACTGAAGCTTTCTTT.

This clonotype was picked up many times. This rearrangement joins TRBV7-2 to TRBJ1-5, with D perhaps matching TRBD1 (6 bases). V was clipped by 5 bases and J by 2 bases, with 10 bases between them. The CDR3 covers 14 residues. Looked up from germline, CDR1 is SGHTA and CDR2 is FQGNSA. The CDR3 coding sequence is TGTGCCAGCAGCAACAGGGACGGCAATCAGCCCCAGCATTTT. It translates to CASSNRDGNQPQHF.